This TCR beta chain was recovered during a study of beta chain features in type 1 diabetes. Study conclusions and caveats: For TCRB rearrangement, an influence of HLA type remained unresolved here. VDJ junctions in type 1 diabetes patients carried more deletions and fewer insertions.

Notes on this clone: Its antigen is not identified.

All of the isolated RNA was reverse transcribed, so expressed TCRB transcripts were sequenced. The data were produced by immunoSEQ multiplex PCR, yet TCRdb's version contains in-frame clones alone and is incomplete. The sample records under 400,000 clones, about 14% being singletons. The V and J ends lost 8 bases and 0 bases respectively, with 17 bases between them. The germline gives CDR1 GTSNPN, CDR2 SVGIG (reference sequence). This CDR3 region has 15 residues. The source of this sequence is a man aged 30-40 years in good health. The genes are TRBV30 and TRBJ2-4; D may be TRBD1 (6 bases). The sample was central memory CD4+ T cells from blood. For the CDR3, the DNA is TGTGCCGCACGTCACAGGGACCTAGCCAAAAACATTCAGTACTTC. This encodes CAARHRDLAKNIQYF.